The 18 T cell receptor beta chains below come from one sample, sequenced in a study of a mutant IDH1 vaccine in newly diagnosed glioma. Time point here: week 11, during vaccination. Topical imiquimod accompanied each vaccine dose, which consisted of 300 ug of mutant IDH1 20-mer peptide. These receptors' antigens are unknown. The protocol was immunoSEQ multiplex PCR, while the TCRdb copy is restricted to in-frame clones and leaves out a portion. Of 50,000 to 65,000 clones listed, about 81% are singletons. This material consisted of PBMCs, taken from a glioma patient whose treatment included an IDH1 peptide vaccine. The origin of the receptors is a woman in her fifties or sixties with glioma.

The chain joins TRBV7-9 to TRBJ2-7, with 8 nucleotides matching TRBD2. V was pared by 7 bases and J by 3 bases, with 14 bases of the junction left unmatched. The CDR3 totals 16 residues. Germline assignment: CDR1 SEHNR and CDR2 FQNEAQ (reference sequence). The CDR3 reads CASTQGPRAGVYEQYF. DNA of the CDR3: TGTGCCAGCACCCAGGGACCCAGAGCGGGGGTCTACGAGCAGTACTTC.

In this sample, this clone turned up once. The V call is TRBV30, the J call TRBJ2-7, with D uncertain. The V and J ends lost 0 bases and 7 bases respectively, with 13 bases between them. This CDR3 is built from 13 residues. Germline V CDR1 and CDR2: GTSNPN, SVGIG (reference sequence). The CDR3 region is CAWSVTGFQEQYF. DNA of the CDR3: TGTGCCTGGAGTGTTACGGGTTTTCAGGAGCAGTACTTC.

The chain uses TRBV7-9 and TRBJ1-4; a possible D gene is TRBD1 (5 bases). V dropped 1 base and J dropped 7 bases, with 13 bases sitting between them. The CDR3 covers 15 residues. CDR1 is SEHNR, CDR2 FQNEAQ, per germline (reference sequence). CDR3 coding DNA: TGTGCCAGCAGCTTAGGCCGGGGAGGGGTTGAAAAACTGTTTTTT. Translating it yields CASSLGRGGVEKLFF. Variable domain in full (rest from reference TRBV7-9 and TRBJ1-4): DTGVSQNPRHKITKRGQNVTFRCDPISEHNRLYWYRQTLGQGPEFLTYFQNEAQLEKSRLLSDRFSAERPKGSFSTLEIQRTEQGDSAMYLCASSLGRGGVEKLFFGSGTQLSVL.

V and J are TRBV7-2 and TRBJ1-6; D is uncertain. The V and J ends lost 6 bases and 5 bases respectively, with 17 bases between them. The length of the CDR3 is 16 residues. The germline gives CDR1 SGHTA, CDR2 FQGNSA. CDR3 DNA: TGTGCCAGCAGGGGCCCCGAGGGTTTCAATAATTCACCCCTCCACTTT. Translation gives CASRGPEGFNNSPLHF.

The chain employs TRBV7-8 and TRBJ2-2; D perhaps matches TRBD2 (7 bases). This CDR3 comprises 17 residues. Germline lookup yields CDR1 SGHVS and CDR2 FQNEAQ. V gave up 1 base and J gave up 1 base, with 13 bases separating them. The CDR3 spells CASSLGAGAWNTGELFF. In nucleotides, the CDR3 is TGTGCCAGCAGCTTAGGGGCGGGGGCCTGGAACACCGGGGAGCTGTTTTTT.

This rearrangement joins TRBV9 to TRBJ1-1, with TRBD1 as a possible D gene (5 bases). CDR3 size: 16 residues. Trimming pared 0 bases from V and 1 base from J, leaving 13 bases between. Looked up from germline, CDR1 is SGDLS and CDR2 is YYNGEE. The CDR3 region is CASSVGPGRGNTEAFF. CDR3 nucleotide sequence: TGTGCCAGCAGCGTAGGGCCAGGGCGGGGGAACACTGAAGCTTTCTTT.

V usage is TRBV30 and J usage is TRBJ2-3; TRBD2 might be the D (6 bases). V was trimmed by 3 bases and J by 2 bases, leaving 12 bases between them. This CDR3 has 14 amino acids. Germline V gene sequence: CDR1 GTSNPN, CDR2 SVGIG (reference sequence). CDR3 nucleotide sequence: TGTGCCTGGAGCCGTGGCGGGGTCACAGATACGCAGTATTTT. As protein: CAWSRGGVTDTQYF. Drawing the rest from reference TRBV30 and TRBJ2-3, the complete variable domain is SQTIHQWPATLVQPVGSPLSLECTVEGTSNPNLYWYRQAAGRGLQLLFYSVGIGQISSEVPQNLSASRPQDRQFILSSKKLLLSDSGFYLCAWSRGGVTDTQYFGPGTRLTVL.

V usage is TRBV27 and J usage is TRBJ1-2; D is possibly TRBD1 (5 bases). This CDR3 contains 14 residues. Trimming left V 0 bases short and J 5 bases short, with 10 bases between. CDR1 and CDR2 from the germline V gene are MNHEY and SMNVEV (reference sequence). The CDR3 nucleotides read TGTGCCAGCAGTTTATCGGGGGGTGTTTATGGCTACACCTTC. It specifies CASSLSGGVYGYTF.

The genes are TRBV2 and TRBJ1-2, with TRBD1 matching 8 bases. The trim removed 4 bases at V and 3 bases at J, leaving 4 bases unmatched. The CDR3 length is 14 residues. Germline V gene lookup returns CDR1 SNHLY and CDR2 FYNNEI. The CDR3 protein is CASSGDRGDYGYTF. The CDR3 DNA follows: TGTGCCAGCAGTGGAGACAGGGGTGACTATGGCTACACCTTC.

The chain links TRBV4-3 to TRBJ1-1, with D possibly matching TRBD1 (5 bases). The V gene lost 0 bases and the J gene lost 5 bases, with 13 bases spanning the gap. The CDR3 sequence is 15 residues long. Germline assignment: CDR1 LGHNA and CDR2 YSLEER. The CDR3 bases are TGCGCCAGCAGCCAAGACCCGCAGGGAGGAACTGAAGCTTTCTTT. This translates into CASSQDPQGGTEAFF.

The chain is built from TRBV28 and TRBJ1-5, with D uncertain. Germline lookup yields CDR1 MDHEN and CDR2 SYDVKM. CDR3 length: 16 residues. Trimming removed 4 bases at V and 6 bases at J, with 19 bases between. CDR3 protein: CASSSYRAPWSQPQHF. The CDR3 region has the DNA TGTGCCAGCAGTTCATACCGGGCCCCATGGAGTCAGCCCCAGCATTTT.

Only a few counts were recorded for this clone. The chain combines TRBV7-9 with TRBJ1-1; TRBD1 matches at 10 bases. CDR1 is SEHNR, CDR2 FQNEAQ, per germline (reference sequence). V gave up 5 bases and J gave up 6 bases; unmatched junction bases: 12. This CDR3 is 16 amino acids long. CDR3 amino acids: CASSLDRGRMGSEAFF. The CDR3 region has the DNA TGTGCCAGCAGCCTCGACAGGGGGCGAATGGGGTCTGAAGCTTTCTTT. Full variable domain (missing parts from reference TRBV7-9 and TRBJ1-1): DTGVSQNPRHKITKRGQNVTFRCDPISEHNRLYWYRQTLGQGPEFLTYFQNEAQLEKSRLLSDRFSAERPKGSFSTLEIQRTEQGDSAMYLCASSLDRGRMGSEAFFGQGTRLTVV.

The chain carries TRBV19 and TRBJ1-5; D call uncertain. Trimming removed 3 bases at V and 8 bases at J, with 11 bases between. This CDR3 comprises 13 residues. In germline, CDR1 is LNHDA, CDR2 SQIVND (reference sequence). CDR3 bases: TGTGCCAGTAGTATTGTGGTCCGGGAGCCCCAGCATTTT. Translation gives CASSIVVREPQHF.

The chain links TRBV5-6 to TRBJ2-5; D uncertain. This CDR3 has 13 residues. Per germline, CDR1 SGHDT and CDR2 YYEEEE. Trimming cost V 4 bases and J 0 bases, with 7 bases left between them. The CDR3 sequence: CASSRTDQETQYF. The CDR3 DNA reads as TGTGCCAGCAGCCGGACGGACCAAGAGACCCAGTACTTC.

This clone ranks as medium-sized. The sample has other DNA sequences that encode this CDR3 too. V usage is TRBV7-3 and J usage is TRBJ1-1; 9 positions match TRBD1. V lost 0 bases, J lost 2 bases, and 1 base stayed unmatched. Germline assignment: CDR1 SGHTA and CDR2 FQGTGA. The CDR3 has 15 residues. This CDR3 reads CASSLTTGGNTEAFF. DNA for the CDR3: TGTGCCAGCAGCTTAACGACAGGGGGAAACACTGAAGCTTTCTTT.

The chain recombines TRBV6-5 with TRBJ1-5, with 7 bases aligning to TRBD1. V lost 11 bases to trimming and J lost 0 bases; unmatched junction nucleotides: 4. Germline lookup yields CDR1 MNHEY and CDR2 SVGAGI. This CDR3 comprises 13 residues. The CDR3: CAVGTVSNQPQHF. The CDR3 DNA is TGTGCCGTCGGGACAGTTAGCAATCAGCCCCAGCATTTT.

V and J are TRBV5-1 and TRBJ2-2, with TRBD1 matching over 8 bases. CDR3 size: 15 residues. The V and J ends lost 2 bases and 5 bases, in that order; junction bases with no gene match: 5. The germline CDR1 and CDR2 sequences are SGHRS and YFSETQ. CDR3 protein: CASSLRTGQTGELFF. CDR3 coding DNA: TGCGCCAGCAGCTTAAGGACAGGGCAAACCGGGGAGCTGTTTTTT.

The chain links TRBV5-1 to TRBJ1-2, with D possibly matching TRBD1 (5 bases). The V end lost 1 base, the J end lost 3 bases, and 13 bases lay between the germline ends. Germline lookup yields CDR1 SGHRS and CDR2 YFSETQ. This CDR3 comprises 15 residues. The CDR3 region has the DNA TGCGCCAGCAGCTTGCCCAGGGCGGGAGACTATGGCTACACCTTC. Amino acids: CASSLPRAGDYGYTF.